Described below is a single TCR beta chain sequence and its context. Antigen unknown. This record belongs to a study of cytomegalovirus exposure and HLA in healthy donors. Study-level findings and limits: Some highly shared sequence variants likely arose as a pipeline artifact. DRB1 had the most TCR associations and HLA-C the fewest, a later analysis found, with rates varying by HLA locus. A missense variant in DCLRE1C was later tied to TCR beta V- and J-gene trimming. Later analysis showed most CMV-associated TCR beta chains appearing HLA-restricted.

A multiplex PCR was run with 60 Vbeta primers and 13 Jbeta primers. The table came from immunoSEQ multiplex PCR; TCRdb's copy has only in-frame clones and leaves some out. This table holds 150,000 to 200,000 clones. The sequence came from a woman younger than 30 in good health and CMV-seropositive. The sample was PBMCs.

CDR3 sequence: CASSRQQVSGNTIYF. As DNA, the CDR3 is TGTGCCAGCAGCCGACAGCAAGTCTCTGGAAACACCATATATTTT. The rearrangement links TRBV7-8 to TRBJ1-3; TRBD1 might be the D (5 bases). CDR1 SGHVS and CDR2 FQNEAQ come from the germline V gene. Trimming left V 5 bases short and J 0 bases short, with 11 bases between. The CDR3 runs 15 residues.